Sequencing of this T cell receptor beta chain was carried out in a study of identical twins. General observations from the study: Insertions were fewer in abundant cord blood beta clonotypes, whereas memory repertoires showed none of this pattern. Instead of following the same donors, the conclusions were based on cross-sectional statistical analysis. Low generation-probability sequences were in excess among twin-shared out-of-frame alpha sequences.

In this sample, this clonotype turned up a few times. Its specificity is not known. Unique molecular identifiers were present on the cDNA, which also gained a universal primer site by template switching. TCRdb itself ran the 5' RACE reads through MiXCR, one entry per CDR3 protein. This sample yields 460,000 or so distinct CDR3 sequences, of which 14% are seen a single time; around 0.57% belongs to the top ten. The same sample was also used in a study of yellow fever vaccine responses in identical twins.

This TCR derives from a woman between 18 and 29 years old in good health. Input material: CD4+ T cells sorted from blood.

The CDR3 bases are TGTGCCAGCTCACGGCTCCCCGAGGGGAATACGCAGTATTTT. Translated, it gives CASSRLPEGNTQYF. The chain has TRBV18 and TRBJ2-3; TRBD1 or TRBD2 may be the D gene (5 bases each). Deletions cut 4 bases from V and 7 bases from J, with 15 bases between. CDR1 KGHSH and CDR2 LQKENI come from the germline V gene. This CDR3 is built from 14 residues.